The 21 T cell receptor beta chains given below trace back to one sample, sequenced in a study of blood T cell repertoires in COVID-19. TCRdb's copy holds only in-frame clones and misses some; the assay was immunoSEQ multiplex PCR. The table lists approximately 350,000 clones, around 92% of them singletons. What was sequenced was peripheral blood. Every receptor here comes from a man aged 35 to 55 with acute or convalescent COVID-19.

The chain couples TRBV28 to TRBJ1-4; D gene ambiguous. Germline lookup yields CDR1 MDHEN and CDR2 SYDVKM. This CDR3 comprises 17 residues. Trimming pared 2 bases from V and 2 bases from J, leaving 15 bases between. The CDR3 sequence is CASSLREGLRTNEKLFF. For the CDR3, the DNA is TGTGCCAGCAGTTTAAGGGAGGGTTTGAGGACTAATGAAAAACTGTTTTTT.

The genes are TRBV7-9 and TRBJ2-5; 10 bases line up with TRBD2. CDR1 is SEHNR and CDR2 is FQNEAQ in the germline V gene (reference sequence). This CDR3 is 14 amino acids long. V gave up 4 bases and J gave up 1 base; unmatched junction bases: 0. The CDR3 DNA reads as TGTGCCAGCAGCTCTAGCGGGAGCCAAGAGACCCAGTACTTC. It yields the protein CASSSSGSQETQYF.

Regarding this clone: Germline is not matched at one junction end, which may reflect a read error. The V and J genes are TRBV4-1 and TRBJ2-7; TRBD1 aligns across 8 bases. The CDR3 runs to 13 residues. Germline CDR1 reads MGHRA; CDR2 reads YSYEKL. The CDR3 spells CASSRTSRDRLHF. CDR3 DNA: TGCGCCAGCAGCCGGACTTCCCGGGACAGGCTACACTTC.

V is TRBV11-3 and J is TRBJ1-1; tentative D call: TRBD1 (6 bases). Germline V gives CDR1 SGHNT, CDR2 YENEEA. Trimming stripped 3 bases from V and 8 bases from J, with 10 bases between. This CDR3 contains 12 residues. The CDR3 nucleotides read TGTGCCAGCAGCTTGAGGGGGGGAGAAGCTTTCTTT. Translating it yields CASSLRGGEAFF.

CDR3 protein: CASSQELRQPQHF. Here the CDR3 DNA reads TGTGCCAGCAGCCAAGAACTCCGCCAGCCCCAGCATTTT. The chain carries TRBV3-1 (or the pseudogene TRBV3-2) and TRBJ1-5; no firm D call. From germline, CDR1 is LGHDT and CDR2 YNNKEL (reference sequence). V was trimmed by 0 bases and J by 7 bases, leaving 7 bases between them. The CDR3 is 13 residues long.

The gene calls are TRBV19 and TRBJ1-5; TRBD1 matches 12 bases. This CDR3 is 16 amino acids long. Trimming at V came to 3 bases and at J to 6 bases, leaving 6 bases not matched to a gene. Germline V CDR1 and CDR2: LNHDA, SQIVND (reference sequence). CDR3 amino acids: CASSIPGQGAGQPQHF. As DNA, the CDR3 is TGTGCCAGTAGTATCCCGGGACAGGGGGCGGGTCAGCCCCAGCATTTT.

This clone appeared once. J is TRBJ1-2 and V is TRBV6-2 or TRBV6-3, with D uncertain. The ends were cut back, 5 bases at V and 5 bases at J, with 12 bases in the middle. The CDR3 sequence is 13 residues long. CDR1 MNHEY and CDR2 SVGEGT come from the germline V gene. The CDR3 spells CASSHKAVYGYTF. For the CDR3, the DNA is TGTGCCAGCAGTCACAAGGCGGTGTATGGCTACACCTTC.

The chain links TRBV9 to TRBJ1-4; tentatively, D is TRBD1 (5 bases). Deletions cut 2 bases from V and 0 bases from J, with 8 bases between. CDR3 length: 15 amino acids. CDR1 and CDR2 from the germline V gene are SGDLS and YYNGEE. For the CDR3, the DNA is TGTGCCAGCAGCGTTGACAGCGCAACTAATGAAAAACTGTTTTTT. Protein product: CASSVDSATNEKLFF.

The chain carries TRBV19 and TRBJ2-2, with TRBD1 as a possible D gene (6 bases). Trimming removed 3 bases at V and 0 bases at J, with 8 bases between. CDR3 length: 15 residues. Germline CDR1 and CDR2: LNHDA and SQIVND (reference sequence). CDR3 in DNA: TGTGCCAGTAGTATTTGGACAGCGAACACCGGGGAGCTGTTTTTT. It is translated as CASSIWTANTGELFF.

The DNA for the CDR3 is TGTGCCAGCAGTTACAGAACAGGGGATGAAAAACTGTTTTTT. Translation: CASSYRTGDEKLFF. The chain carries TRBV6-6 and TRBJ1-4; 7 nucleotides agree with TRBD1. There are 14 residues in the CDR3. Germline V CDR1 and CDR2: MNHNY, SVGAGI (reference sequence). The trim removed 2 bases at V and 6 bases at J, leaving 3 bases unmatched.

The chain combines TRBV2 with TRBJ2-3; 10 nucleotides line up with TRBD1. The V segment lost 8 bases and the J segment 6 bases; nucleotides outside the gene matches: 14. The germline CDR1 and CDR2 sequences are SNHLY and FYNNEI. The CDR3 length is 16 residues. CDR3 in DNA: TGTGCCAGCTCTCTTTCCCGGACAGGGGGAGACGATACGCAGTATTTT. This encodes CASSLSRTGGDDTQYF.

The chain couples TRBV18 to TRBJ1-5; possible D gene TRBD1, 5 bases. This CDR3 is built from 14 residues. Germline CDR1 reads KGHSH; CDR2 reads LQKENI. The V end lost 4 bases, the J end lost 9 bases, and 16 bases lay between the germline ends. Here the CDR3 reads CASSQLDSERPQHF. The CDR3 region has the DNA TGTGCCAGCTCACAACTCGACAGTGAGCGGCCCCAGCATTTT.

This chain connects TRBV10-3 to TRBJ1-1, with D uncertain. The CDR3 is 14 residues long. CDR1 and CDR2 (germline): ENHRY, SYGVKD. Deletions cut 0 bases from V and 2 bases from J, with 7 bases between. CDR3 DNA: TGTGCCATCAGTGAGTCGGAGGGCAACACTGAAGCTTTCTTT. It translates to CAISESEGNTEAFF.

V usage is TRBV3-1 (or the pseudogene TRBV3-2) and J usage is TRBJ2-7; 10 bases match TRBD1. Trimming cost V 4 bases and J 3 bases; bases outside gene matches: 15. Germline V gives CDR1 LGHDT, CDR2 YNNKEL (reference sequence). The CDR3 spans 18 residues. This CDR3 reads CASSPRYEGTGERYEQYF. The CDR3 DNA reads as TGTGCCAGCAGCCCGCGATACGAGGGGACAGGGGAGCGCTACGAGCAGTACTTC.

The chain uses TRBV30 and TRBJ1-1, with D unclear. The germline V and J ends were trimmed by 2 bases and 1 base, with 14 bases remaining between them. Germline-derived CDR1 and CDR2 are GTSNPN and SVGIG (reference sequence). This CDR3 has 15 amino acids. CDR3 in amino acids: CAWSLYTGRNTEAFF. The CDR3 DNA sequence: TGTGCCTGGAGTTTGTACACGGGTAGGAACACTGAAGCTTTCTTT. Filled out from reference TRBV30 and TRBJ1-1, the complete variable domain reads SQTIHQWPATLVQPVGSPLSLECTVEGTSNPNLYWYRQAAGRGLQLLFYSVGIGQISSEVPQNLSASRPQDRQFILSSKKLLLSDSGFYLCAWSLYTGRNTEAFFGQGTRLTVV.

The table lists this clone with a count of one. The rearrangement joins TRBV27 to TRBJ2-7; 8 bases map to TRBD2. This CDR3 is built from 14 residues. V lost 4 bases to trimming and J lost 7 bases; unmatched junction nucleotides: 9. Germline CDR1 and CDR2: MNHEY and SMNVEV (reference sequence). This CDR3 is CASSSLAVLREQYF. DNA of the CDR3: TGTGCCAGCAGTTCACTAGCGGTTCTACGAGAGCAGTACTTC.

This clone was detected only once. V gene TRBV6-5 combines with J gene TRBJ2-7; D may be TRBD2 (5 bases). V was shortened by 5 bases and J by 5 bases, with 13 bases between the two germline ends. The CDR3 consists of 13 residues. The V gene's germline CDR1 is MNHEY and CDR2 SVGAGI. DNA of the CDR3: TGTGCCAGCAGTCGCGGGCCTAGGGACGAGCAGTACTTC. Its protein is CASSRGPRDEQYF.

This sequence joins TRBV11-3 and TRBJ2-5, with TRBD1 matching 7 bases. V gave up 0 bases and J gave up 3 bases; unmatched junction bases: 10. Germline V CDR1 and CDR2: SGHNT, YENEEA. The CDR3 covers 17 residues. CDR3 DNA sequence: TGTGCCAGCAGCTTAGACCCATCTCCGGGACAGAAAGAGACCCAGTACTTC. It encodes CASSLDPSPGQKETQYF.

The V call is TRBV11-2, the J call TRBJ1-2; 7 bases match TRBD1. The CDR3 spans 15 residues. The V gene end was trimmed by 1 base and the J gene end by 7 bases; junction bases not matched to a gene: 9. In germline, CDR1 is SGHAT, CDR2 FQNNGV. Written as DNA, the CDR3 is TGTGCCAGCAGCTTAGCCAACAGGGGAGATATTGGCTACACCTTC. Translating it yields CASSLANRGDIGYTF.

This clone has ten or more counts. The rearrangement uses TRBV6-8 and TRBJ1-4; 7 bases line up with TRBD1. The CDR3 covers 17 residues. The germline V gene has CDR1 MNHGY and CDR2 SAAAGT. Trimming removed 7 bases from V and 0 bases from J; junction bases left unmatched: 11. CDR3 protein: CASIRQGNDATNEKLFF. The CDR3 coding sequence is TGTGCCAGCATCAGACAGGGCAACGATGCAACTAATGAAAAACTGTTTTTT.

CDR3 residues: CASSLFGDREAFF. The CDR3, as DNA: TGTGCCAGCAGTTTATTCGGCGACAGAGAAGCTTTCTTT. The J gene is TRBJ1-1, the V gene TRBV27, with D tentatively TRBD1 (5 bases). The germline V gene encodes CDR1 MNHEY and CDR2 SMNVEV (reference sequence). The CDR3 is made up of 13 amino acids. V was trimmed by 1 base and J by 8 bases, leaving 11 bases between them.